This T cell receptor (beta chain) appears in the sequencing data of a study of blood T cell repertoires in COVID-19. As for the study in general: The study drew acute and convalescent COVID-19 samples from the United States, Italy and Spain.

This clone has a handful of counts. TCRdb keeps only in-frame clones here, not all; method: immunoSEQ multiplex PCR. This table has nearly 300,000 clones, roughly 83% appearing once. The CDR3 extends over 14 amino acids. Trimming pared 10 bases from V and 10 bases from J, leaving 20 bases between. Germline CDR1 ENHRY, CDR2 SYGVKD. The TCR sequence derives from a human donor with COVID-19, enrolled during active disease. The donor label of this sample is uncertain. The V call is TRBV10-3, the J call TRBJ1-6; tentatively, D is TRBD1 (5 bases). The sequencing input was peripheral blood. In nucleotides, the CDR3 is TGTGCCACTAATATAGAGAGTAGGGGATCACCCCTCCACTTT. Its protein is CATNIESRGSPLHF.